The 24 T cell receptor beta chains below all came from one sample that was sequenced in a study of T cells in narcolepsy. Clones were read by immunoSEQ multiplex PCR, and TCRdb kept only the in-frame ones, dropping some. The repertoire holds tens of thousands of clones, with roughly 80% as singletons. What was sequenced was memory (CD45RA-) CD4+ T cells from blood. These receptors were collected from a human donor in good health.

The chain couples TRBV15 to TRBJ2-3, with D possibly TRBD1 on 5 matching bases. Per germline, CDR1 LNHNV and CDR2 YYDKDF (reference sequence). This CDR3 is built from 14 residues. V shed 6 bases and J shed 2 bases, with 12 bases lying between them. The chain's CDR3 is CATRTGYLTDTQYF. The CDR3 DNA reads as TGTGCCACCAGAACAGGTTACCTCACAGATACGCAGTATTTT.

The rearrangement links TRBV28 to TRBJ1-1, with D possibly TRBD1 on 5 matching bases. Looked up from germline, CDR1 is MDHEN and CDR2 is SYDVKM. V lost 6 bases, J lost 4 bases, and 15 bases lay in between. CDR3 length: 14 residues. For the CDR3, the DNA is TGTGCCAGCAGACAAGGGGAAGAGGGCACTGAAGCTTTCTTT. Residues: CASRQGEEGTEAFF.

The CDR3: CATSRDRQGEKLFF. CDR3 coding DNA: TGTGCCACCAGCAGAGATCGGCAGGGGGAAAAACTGTTTTTT. The V call is TRBV15, the J call TRBJ1-4, with D perhaps matching TRBD1 (6 bases). Germline V gene sequence: CDR1 LNHNV, CDR2 YYDKDF (reference sequence). The CDR3 covers 14 residues. V dropped 0 bases and J dropped 8 bases, with 10 bases sitting between them. The full variable domain, its missing parts supplied by reference TRBV15 and TRBJ1-4, is DAMVIQNPRYQVTQFGKPVTLSCSQTLNHNVMYWYQQKSSQAPKLLFHYYDKDFNNEADTPDNFQSRRPNTSFCFLDIRSPGLGDTAMYLCATSRDRQGEKLFFGSGTQLSVL.

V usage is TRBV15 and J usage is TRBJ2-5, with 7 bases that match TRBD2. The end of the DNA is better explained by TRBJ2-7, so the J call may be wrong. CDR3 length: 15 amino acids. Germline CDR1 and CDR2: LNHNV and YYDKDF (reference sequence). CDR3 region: CATSRVGGISYEQYF. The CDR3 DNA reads TGTGCCACCAGCAGAGTGGGGGGGATTAGCTACGAGCAGTACTTC.

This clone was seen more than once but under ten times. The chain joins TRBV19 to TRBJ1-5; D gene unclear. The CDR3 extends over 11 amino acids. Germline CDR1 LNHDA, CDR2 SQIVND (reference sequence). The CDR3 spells CAAHIYQPQHF. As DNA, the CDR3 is TGTGCAGCCCATATTTATCAGCCCCAGCATTTT.

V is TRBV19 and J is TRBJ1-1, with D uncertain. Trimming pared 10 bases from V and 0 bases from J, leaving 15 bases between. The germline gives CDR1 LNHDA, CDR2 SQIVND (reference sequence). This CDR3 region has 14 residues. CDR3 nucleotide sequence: TGTGCCAATCCTAGGAGGGCAATGAACACTGAAGCTTTCTTT. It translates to CANPRRAMNTEAFF.

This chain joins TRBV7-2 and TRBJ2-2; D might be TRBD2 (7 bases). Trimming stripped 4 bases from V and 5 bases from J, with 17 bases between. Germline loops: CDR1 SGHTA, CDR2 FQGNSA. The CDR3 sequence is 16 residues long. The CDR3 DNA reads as TGTGCCAGCAGCTGGGCGGGGGCGATTCGGACCGGGGAGCTGTTTTTT. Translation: CASSWAGAIRTGELFF.

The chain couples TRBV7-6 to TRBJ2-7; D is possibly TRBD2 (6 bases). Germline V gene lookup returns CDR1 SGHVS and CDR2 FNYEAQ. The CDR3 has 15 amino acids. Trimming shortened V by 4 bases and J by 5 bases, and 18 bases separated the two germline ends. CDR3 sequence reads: CASSSPGLPDNEQYF. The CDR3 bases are TGTGCCAGCAGCTCCCCGGGACTCCCGGACAACGAGCAGTACTTC.

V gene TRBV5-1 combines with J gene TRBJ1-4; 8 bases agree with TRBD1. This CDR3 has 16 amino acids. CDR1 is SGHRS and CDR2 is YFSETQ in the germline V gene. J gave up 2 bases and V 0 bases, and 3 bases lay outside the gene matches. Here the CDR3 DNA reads TGCGCCAGCAGCTTGGGGACAGGGTCTACTAATGAAAAACTGTTTTTT. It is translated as CASSLGTGSTNEKLFF.

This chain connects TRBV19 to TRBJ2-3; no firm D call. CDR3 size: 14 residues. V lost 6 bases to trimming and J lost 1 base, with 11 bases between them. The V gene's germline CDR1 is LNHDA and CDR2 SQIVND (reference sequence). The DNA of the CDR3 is TGTGCCAGTAGGGTAGGTTTGGGCACAGATACGCAGTATTTT. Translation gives CASRVGLGTDTQYF.

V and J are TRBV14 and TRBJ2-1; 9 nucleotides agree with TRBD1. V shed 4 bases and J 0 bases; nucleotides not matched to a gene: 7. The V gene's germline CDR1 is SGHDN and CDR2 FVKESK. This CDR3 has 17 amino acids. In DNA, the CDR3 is TGTGCCAGCAGCCTTGTTCCGGGACAGGGCTCCTACAATGAGCAGTTCTTC. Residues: CASSLVPGQGSYNEQFF.

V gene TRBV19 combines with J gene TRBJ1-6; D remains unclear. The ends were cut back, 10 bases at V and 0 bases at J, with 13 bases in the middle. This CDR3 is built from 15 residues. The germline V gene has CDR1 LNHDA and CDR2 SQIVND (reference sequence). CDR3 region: CATNRGSSYNSPLHF. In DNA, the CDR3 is TGTGCCACCAACCGAGGGAGCTCCTATAATTCACCCCTCCACTTT.

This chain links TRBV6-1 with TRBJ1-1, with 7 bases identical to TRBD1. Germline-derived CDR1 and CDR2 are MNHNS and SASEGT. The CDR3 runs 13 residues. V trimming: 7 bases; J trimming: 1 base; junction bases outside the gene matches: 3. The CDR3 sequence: CASKRQGNTEAFF. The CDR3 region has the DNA TGTGCCAGCAAGCGACAGGGGAACACTGAAGCTTTCTTT.

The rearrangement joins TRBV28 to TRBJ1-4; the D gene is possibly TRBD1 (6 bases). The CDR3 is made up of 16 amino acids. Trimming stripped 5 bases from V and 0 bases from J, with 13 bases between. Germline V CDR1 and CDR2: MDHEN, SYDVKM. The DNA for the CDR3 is TGTGCCAGCAGTCAGGGGACACACGCAACTAATGAAAAACTGTTTTTT. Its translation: CASSQGTHATNEKLFF.

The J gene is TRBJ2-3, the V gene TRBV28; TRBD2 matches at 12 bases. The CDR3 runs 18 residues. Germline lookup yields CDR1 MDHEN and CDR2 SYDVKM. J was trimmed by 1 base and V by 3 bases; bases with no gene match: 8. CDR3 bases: TGTGCCAGCAGTTTTTCGAGACTAGCGGGAGCTCGCACAGATACGCAGTATTTT. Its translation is CASSFSRLAGARTDTQYF.

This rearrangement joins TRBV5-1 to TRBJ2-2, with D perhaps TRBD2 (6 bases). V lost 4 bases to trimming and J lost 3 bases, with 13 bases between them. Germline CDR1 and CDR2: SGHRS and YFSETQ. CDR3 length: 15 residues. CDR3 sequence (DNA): TGCGCCAGCAGCGCCGGGACTGGTTACACCGGGGAGCTGTTTTTT. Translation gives CASSAGTGYTGELFF.

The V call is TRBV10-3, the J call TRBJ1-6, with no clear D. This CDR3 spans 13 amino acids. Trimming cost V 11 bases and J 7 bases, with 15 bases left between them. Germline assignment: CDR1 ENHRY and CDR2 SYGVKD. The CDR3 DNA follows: TGTGCCTCCGGGGAGTACGGCAATTCACCCCTCCACTTT. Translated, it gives CASGEYGNSPLHF.

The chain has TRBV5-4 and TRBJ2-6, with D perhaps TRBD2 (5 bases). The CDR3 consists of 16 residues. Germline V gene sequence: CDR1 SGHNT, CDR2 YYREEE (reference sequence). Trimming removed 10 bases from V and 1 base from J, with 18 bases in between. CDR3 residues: CAGCDKEGSGANVLTF. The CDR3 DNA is TGTGCCGGCTGTGATAAAGAGGGTTCTGGGGCCAACGTCCTGACTTTC.

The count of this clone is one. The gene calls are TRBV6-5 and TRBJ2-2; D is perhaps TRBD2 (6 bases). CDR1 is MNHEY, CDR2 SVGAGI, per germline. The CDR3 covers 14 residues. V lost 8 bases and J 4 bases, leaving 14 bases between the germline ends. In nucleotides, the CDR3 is TGTGCCAGCCGAGAGGGACTTAGCACCGGGGAGCTGTTTTTT. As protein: CASREGLSTGELFF.

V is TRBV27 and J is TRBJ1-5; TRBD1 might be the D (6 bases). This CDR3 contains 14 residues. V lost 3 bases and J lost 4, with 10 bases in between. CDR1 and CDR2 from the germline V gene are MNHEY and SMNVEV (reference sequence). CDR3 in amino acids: CASSLQGSNQPQHF. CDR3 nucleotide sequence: TGTGCCAGCAGTTTGCAGGGGTCGAATCAGCCCCAGCATTTT.

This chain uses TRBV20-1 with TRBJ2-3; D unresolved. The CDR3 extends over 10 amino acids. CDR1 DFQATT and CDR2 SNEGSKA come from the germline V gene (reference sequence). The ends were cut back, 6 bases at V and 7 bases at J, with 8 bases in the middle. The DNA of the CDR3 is TGCAGTGCCAAGGATTATACGCAGTATTTT. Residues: CSAKDYTQYF.

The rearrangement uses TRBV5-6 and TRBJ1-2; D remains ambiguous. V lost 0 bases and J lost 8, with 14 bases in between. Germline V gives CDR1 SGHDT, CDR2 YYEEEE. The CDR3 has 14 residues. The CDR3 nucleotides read TGTGCCAGCAGCTTGGAGGCTCGATCCTGGGGCTACACCTTC. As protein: CASSLEARSWGYTF.

CDR3 nucleotide sequence: TGTGCCAGCAGTGACGACCGGAAGCCTAACACAGATACGCAGTATTTT. Translating gives CASSDDRKPNTDTQYF. The chain carries TRBV6-4 and TRBJ2-3; D gene ambiguous. V was trimmed by 2 bases and J by 2 bases, leaving 14 bases between them. The CDR3 spans 16 residues. The V gene's germline CDR1 is MRHNA and CDR2 SNTAGT.

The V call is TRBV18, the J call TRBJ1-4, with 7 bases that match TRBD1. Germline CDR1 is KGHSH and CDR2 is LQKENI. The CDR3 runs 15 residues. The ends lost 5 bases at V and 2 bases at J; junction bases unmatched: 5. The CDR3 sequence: CASSSSRGTNEKLFF. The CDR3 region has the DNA TGTGCCAGCTCAAGCTCCAGGGGGACTAATGAAAAACTGTTTTTT.